This T cell receptor beta chain came from a study of T-cell reconstitution after alpha-beta-depleted transplantation in children. The CDR3 has 17 amino acids. From germline, CDR1 is MNHEY and CDR2 SMNVEV (reference sequence). With 5 bases clipped from V and 8 bases from J, the junction kept 17 bases outside the gene matches. Study-wide findings and caveats: The main origin of T-cell counts and diversity one year after transplant was newly produced T cells. Two months or so post-transplant, alpha-beta T cells reportedly derived from several hundred expanded graft clones. Some patients' high day-60 TCRbeta diversity was attributed to recipient cells surviving conditioning.

On this clonotype itself: The antigen remains unidentified.

Unique molecular identifiers tagged the TCRbeta library. TCRdb called the PCR reads again in MiXCR, with one record for every CDR3 protein. The table records more than 400,000 distinct CDR3 sequences, about 40% of them present only once. Sequenced here: PBMCs, sampled before TCRalphabeta/CD19-depleted stem cell transplant. The receptor was isolated from a girl aged 2 to 9 with aplastic anemia, due to receive a stem cell transplant. The chain joins TRBV27 to TRBJ2-1, with 8 bases identical to TRBD1. DNA for the CDR3: TGTGCCAGCAGTGCCGGACAGGGCATCCCCCGAGGCTATGAGCAGTTCTTC. Translated: CASSAGQGIPRGYEQFF.